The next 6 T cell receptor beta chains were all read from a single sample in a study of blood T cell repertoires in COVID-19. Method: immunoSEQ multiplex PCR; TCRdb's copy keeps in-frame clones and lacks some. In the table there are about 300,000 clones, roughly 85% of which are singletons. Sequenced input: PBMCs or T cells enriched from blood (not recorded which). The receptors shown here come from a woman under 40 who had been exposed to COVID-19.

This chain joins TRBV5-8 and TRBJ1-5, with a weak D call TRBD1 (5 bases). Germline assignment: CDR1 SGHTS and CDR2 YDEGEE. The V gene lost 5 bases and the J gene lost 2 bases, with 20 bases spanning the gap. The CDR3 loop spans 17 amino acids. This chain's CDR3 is CASRPPRRGGGNQPQHF. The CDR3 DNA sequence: TGTGCCAGCAGACCCCCGCGACGGGGGGGAGGCAATCAGCCCCAGCATTTT.

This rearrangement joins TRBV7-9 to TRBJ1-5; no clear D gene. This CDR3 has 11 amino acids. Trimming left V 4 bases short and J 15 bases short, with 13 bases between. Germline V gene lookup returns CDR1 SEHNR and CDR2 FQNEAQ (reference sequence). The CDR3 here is CASSSGVLWHF. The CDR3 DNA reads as TGTGCCAGCAGCTCGGGAGTACTCTGGCATTTT.

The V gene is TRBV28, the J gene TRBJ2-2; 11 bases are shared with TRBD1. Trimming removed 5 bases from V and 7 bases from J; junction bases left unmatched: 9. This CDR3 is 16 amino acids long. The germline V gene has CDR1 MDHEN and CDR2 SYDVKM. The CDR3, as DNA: TGTGCCAGCAGTCGCGGACAGGGGGCTGTCGACGGGGAGCTGTTTTTT. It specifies CASSRGQGAVDGELFF.

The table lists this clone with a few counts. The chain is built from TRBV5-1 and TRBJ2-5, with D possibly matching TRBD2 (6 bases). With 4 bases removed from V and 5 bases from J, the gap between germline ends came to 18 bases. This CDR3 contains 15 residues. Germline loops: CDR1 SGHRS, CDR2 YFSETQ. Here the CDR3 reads CASSQSTSFFETQYF. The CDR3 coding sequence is TGCGCCAGCAGCCAATCGACTAGTTTTTTTGAGACCCAGTACTTC.

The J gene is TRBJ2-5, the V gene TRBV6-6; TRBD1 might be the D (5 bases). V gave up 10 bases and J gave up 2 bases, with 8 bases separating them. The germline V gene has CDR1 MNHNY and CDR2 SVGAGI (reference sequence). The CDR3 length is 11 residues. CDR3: CATRTQETQYF. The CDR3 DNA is TGTGCCACCAGGACACAAGAGACCCAGTACTTC.

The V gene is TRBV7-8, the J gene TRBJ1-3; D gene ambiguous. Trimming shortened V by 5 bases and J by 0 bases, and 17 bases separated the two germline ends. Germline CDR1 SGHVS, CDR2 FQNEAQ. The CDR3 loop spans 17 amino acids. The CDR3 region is CASSPPIEGYSGNTIYF. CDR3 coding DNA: TGTGCCAGCAGCCCACCTATCGAGGGCTACTCTGGAAACACCATATATTTT.